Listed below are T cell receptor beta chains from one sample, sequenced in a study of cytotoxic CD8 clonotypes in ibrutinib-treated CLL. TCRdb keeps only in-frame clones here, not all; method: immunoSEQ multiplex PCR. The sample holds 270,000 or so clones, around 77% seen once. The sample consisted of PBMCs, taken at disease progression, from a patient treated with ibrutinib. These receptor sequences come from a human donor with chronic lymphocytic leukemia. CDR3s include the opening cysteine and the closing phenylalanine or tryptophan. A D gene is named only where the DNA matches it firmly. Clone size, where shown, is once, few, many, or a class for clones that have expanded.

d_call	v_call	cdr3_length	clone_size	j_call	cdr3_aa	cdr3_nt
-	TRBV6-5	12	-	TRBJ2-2	CASSLGTGELFF	TGTGCCAGCAGTCTCGGGACCGGGGAGCTGTTTTTT
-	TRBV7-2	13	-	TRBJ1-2	CASSLMPGYGYTF	TGTGCCAGCAGCTTAATGCCGGGGTATGGCTACACCTTC
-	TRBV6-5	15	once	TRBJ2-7	CASSLTWGISYEQYF	TGTGCCAGCAGCCTCACCTGGGGGATCTCCTACGAGCAGTACTTC
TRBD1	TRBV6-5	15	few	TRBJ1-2	CASSYSGTGNNGYTF	TGTGCCAGCAGTTACTCAGGGACAGGGAACAATGGCTACACCTTC
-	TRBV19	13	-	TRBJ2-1	CASSLTAGRGQFF	TGTGCCAGTAGTCTTACAGCCGGGAGAGGGCAGTTCTTC
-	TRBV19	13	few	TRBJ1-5	CASSIESVQPQHF	TGTGCCAGTAGTATAGAATCGGTTCAGCCCCAGCATTTT
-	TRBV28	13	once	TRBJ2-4	CASSFTTKNIQYF	TGTGCCAGCAGTTTTACTACCAAAAACATTCAGTACTTC
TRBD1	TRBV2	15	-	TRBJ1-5	CASREDRGVNQPQHF	TGTGCCAGCAGAGAGGACAGGGGAGTCAATCAGCCCCAGCATTTT
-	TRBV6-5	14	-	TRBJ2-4	CASTPGGGADIQYF	TGTGCCAGCACTCCCGGAGGGGGGGCGGACATTCAGTACTTC
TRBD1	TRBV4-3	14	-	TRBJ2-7	CASSDRTGPYEQYF	TGCGCCAGCAGCGATAGGACAGGGCCCTACGAGCAGTACTTC
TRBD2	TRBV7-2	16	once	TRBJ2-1	CASSSRREAYYNEQFF	TGTGCCAGCAGCTCAAGACGGGAGGCTTATTACAATGAGCAGTTCTTC
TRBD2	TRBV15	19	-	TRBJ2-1	CATSRTRDQREGRGNEQFF	TGTGCCACCAGCAGAACACGGGACCAGCGGGAGGGCCGCGGCAATGAGCAGTTCTTC
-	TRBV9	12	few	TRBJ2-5	CASSGSRETQYF	TGTGCCAGCAGCGGGAGCAGGGAGACCCAGTACTTC